A selection of T cell receptor beta chains follows, all from one sample in a study of shared clonotypes between healthy human individuals. Data came from immunoSEQ multiplex PCR; TCRdb stores just in-frame clones and leaves some out. The repertoire consists of about 870,000 clones, with over 90% occurring once and the leading ten covering 24%. Material: naive CD8+ T cells sorted from blood. These receptors were obtained from a man between 25 and 39 years old in good health. CDR3s include the opening cysteine and the closing phenylalanine or tryptophan. The D gene is left open where the match is weak. Expanded clones are given a class, and other clones once, few, many or no size at all.

D: .; J: TRBJ2-7; size: .; V: TRBV5-4; CDR3: CASSLFEANYEQYF; DNA: TGTGCCAGCAGTCTCTTTGAGGCGAACTACGAGCAGTACTTC
D: .; J: TRBJ2-1; size: once; V: TRBV7-9; CDR3: CASSSTSLYNEQFF; DNA: TGTGCCAGCAGCTCAACTAGCTTATACAATGAGCAGTTCTTC
D: .; J: TRBJ1-2; size: once; V: TRBV2; CDR3: CASKTGHYGYTF; DNA: TGTGCCAGCAAGACAGGTCACTATGGCTACACCTTC
D: .; J: TRBJ2-2; size: .; V: TRBV11-3; CDR3: CASSHRPEGYNTGELFF; DNA: TGTGCCAGCAGCCACCGTCCGGAGGGTTACAACACCGGGGAGCTGTTTTTT
D: .; J: TRBJ2-5; size: .; V: TRBV30; CDR3: CAWTLGGGGETQYF; DNA: TGTGCCTGGACCCTTGGGGGCGGGGGAGAGACCCAGTACTTC
D: TRBD1; J: TRBJ2-7; size: .; V: TRBV9; CDR3: CASSPWDRVDEQYF; DNA: TGTGCCAGCAGTCCCTGGGACAGGGTTGACGAGCAGTACTTC
D: TRBD2; J: TRBJ2-1; size: .; V: TRBV7-9; CDR3: CASSPRTSGAIYNEQFF; DNA: TGTGCCAGCAGCCCTCGGACTAGCGGGGCTATATACAATGAGCAGTTCTTC
D: .; J: TRBJ2-1; size: .; V: TRBV7-8; CDR3: CASSSGLNENNEQFF; DNA: TGTGCCAGCAGCTCAGGATTAAACGAAAACAATGAGCAGTTCTTC
D: .; J: TRBJ1-2; size: .; V: TRBV28; CDR3: CASTHFRTGTTDYGYTF; DNA: TGTGCCAGCACTCACTTTCGAACAGGCACTACGGACTATGGCTACACCTTC
D: TRBD1; J: TRBJ2-7; size: .; V: TRBV4-2; CDR3: CASSRGFELTGGFYEQYF; DNA: TGTGCCAGCAGCCGGGGCTTTGAACTGACAGGGGGCTTCTACGAGCAGTACTTC
D: .; J: TRBJ1-5; size: .; V: TRBV4-2; CDR3: CASSQDRVALSQHF; DNA: TGTGCCAGCAGCCAAGATCGGGTTGCGTTGTCCCAGCATTTT
D: .; J: TRBJ2-7; size: .; V: TRBV11-2; CDR3: CASTLTEGYEQYF; DNA: TGTGCCAGCACTCTGACCGAGGGCTACGAGCAGTACTTC
D: .; J: TRBJ2-1; size: .; V: TRBV21-1; CDR3: CASSKRGAGYNEQFF; DNA: TGTGCCAGCAGCAAACGGGGGGCGGGTTACAATGAGCAGTTCTTC
D: .; J: TRBJ2-5; size: .; V: TRBV28; CDR3: CASSSPQGGRGTQYF; DNA: TGTGCCAGCAGTTCCCCACAGGGAGGAAGGGGGACCCAGTACTTC
D: TRBD2; J: TRBJ2-3; size: .; V: TRBV28; CDR3: CASSSYGLAGVTDTQYF; DNA: TGTGCCAGCAGTTCCTACGGACTAGCGGGAGTGACAGATACGCAGTATTTT
D: .; J: TRBJ2-1; size: .; V: TRBV13; CDR3: CASGWDLSSYNEQFF; DNA: TGTGCCAGCGGCTGGGACTTGAGCTCCTACAATGAGCAGTTCTTC
D: .; J: TRBJ1-3; size: .; V: TRBV29-1; CDR3: CSAQKSGNTIYF; DNA: TGCAGCGCCCAAAAATCTGGAAACACCATATATTTT
D: TRBD1; J: TRBJ2-5; size: .; V: TRBV2; CDR3: CASVGDSQETQYF; DNA: TGTGCCAGCGTGGGGGACAGCCAAGAGACCCAGTACTTC
D: TRBD2; J: TRBJ2-1; size: once; V: TRBV25-1; CDR3: CASSDWGGNEQFF; DNA: TGTGCCAGCAGTGATTGGGGGGGTAATGAGCAGTTCTTC